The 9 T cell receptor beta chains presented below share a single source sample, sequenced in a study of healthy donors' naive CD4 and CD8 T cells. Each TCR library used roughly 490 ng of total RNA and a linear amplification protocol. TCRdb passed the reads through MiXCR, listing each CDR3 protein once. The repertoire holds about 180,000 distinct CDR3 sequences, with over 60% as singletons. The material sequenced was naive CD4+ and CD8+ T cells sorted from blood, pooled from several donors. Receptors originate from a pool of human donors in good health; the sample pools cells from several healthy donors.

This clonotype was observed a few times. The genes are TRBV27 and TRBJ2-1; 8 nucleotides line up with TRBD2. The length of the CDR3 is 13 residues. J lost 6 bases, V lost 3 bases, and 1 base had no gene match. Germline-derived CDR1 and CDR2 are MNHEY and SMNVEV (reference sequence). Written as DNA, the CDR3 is TGTGCCAGCAGTTTCCGGGAGGGCAATGAGCAGTTCTTC. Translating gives CASSFREGNEQFF.

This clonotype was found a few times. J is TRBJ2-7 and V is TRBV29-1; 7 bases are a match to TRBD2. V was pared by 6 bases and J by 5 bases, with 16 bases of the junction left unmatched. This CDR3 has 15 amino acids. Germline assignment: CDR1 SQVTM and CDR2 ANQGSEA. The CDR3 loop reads CSVQGVLAGEDEQYF. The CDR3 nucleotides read TGCAGCGTCCAAGGGGTTTTGGCGGGAGAGGACGAGCAGTACTTC.

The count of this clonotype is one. CDR3: CASSPDRPSGNTIYF. The DNA for the CDR3 is TGTGCCAGCTCACCAGACAGACCTTCTGGAAACACCATATATTTT. The chain carries TRBV18 and TRBJ1-3, with D possibly matching TRBD1 (5 bases). Germline loops: CDR1 KGHSH, CDR2 LQKENI. The CDR3 sequence is 15 residues long. V shed 2 bases and J shed 1 base, with 9 bases lying between them.

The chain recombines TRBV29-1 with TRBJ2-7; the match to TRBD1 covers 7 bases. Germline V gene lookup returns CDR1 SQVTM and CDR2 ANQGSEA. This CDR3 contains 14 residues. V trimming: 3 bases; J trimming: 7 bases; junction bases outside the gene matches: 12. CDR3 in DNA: TGCAGCGTTGATTCGGGACAGATCTACAATGAGCAGTACTTC. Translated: CSVDSGQIYNEQYF.

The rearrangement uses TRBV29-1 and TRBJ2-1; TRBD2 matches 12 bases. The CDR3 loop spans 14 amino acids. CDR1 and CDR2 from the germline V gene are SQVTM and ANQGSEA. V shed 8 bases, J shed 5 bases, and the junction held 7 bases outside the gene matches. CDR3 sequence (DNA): TGCAGCTCCCAGACTAGCGGGAGTCACAATGAGCAGTTCTTC. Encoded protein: CSSQTSGSHNEQFF.

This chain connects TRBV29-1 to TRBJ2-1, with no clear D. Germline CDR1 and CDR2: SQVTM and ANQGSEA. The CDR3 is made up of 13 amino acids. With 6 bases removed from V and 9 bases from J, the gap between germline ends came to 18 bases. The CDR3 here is CSVPMRLTVEQFF. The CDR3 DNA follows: TGCAGCGTCCCCATGCGGCTTACCGTTGAGCAGTTCTTC.

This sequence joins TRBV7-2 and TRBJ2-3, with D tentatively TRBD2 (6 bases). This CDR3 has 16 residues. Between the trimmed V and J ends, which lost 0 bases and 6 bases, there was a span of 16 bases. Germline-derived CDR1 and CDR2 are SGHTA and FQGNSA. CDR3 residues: CASSLATRRDGDTQYF. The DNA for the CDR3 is TGTGCCAGCAGCTTAGCCACACGGCGGGACGGGGATACGCAGTATTTT.

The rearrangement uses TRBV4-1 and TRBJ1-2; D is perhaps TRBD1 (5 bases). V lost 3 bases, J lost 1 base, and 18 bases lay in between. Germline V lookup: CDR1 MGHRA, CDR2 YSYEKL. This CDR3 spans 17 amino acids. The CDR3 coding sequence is TGCGCCAGCAGCCAGGTTTTCGGGGGAACAATTAACTATGGCTACACCTTC. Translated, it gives CASSQVFGGTINYGYTF.

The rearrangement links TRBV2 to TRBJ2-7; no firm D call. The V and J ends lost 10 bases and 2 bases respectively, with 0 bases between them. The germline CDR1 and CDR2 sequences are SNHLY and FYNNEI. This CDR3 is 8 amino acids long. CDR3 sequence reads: CATYEQYF. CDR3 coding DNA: TGTGCCACCTACGAGCAGTACTTC. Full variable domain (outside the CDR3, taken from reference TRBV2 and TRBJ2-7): EPEVTQTPSHQVTQMGQEVILRCVPISNHLYFYWYRQILGQKVEFLVSFYNNEISEKSEIFDDQFSVERPDGSNFTLKIRSTKLEDSAMYFCATYEQYFGPGTRLTVT.